The next 23 T cell receptor beta chains were all read from a single sample in a study of response to subunit inactivated influenza vaccine. Each CDR3 protein is one row after TCRdb ran MiXCR on the RT-PCR reads. The repertoire has 500,000 to 750,000 distinct CDR3 sequences, 13% to 15% of them found once; the top ten carry approximately 12%. The material sequenced was PBMCs from blood, taken roughly 13 days after vaccination. The receptors derive from a man between 50 and 59 years old who received an inactivated influenza vaccine.

This clonotype was recorded many times. The V call is TRBV9, the J call TRBJ2-5, with 8 bases fitting TRBD1. Trimming at V came to 1 base and at J to 1 base, leaving 6 bases not matched to a gene. CDR3 length: 16 residues. Per the germline V gene, CDR1 is SGDLS and CDR2 is YYNGEE. The CDR3 spells CASSVSPGQAQETQYF. The CDR3 coding sequence is TGTGCCAGCAGCGTAAGCCCGGGACAGGCCCAAGAGACCCAGTACTTC.

Regarding this clonotype: This may arise from a read error, as a much more abundant clone is one base away. This chain joins TRBV5-1 and TRBJ2-2; 10 nucleotides agree with TRBD2. Germline assignment: CDR1 SGHRS and CDR2 YFSETQ. The CDR3 covers 16 residues. The V gene end was trimmed by 3 bases and the J gene end by 4 bases; junction bases not matched to a gene: 6. The CDR3 loop reads CASSSTSGTSTGELFF. Here the CDR3 DNA reads TGCGCCAGCAGCTCCACTAGCGGGACAAGCACCGGGGAGCTGTTTTTT.

This chain links TRBV6-5 with TRBJ2-1; weak D call: TRBD1 (6 bases). The germline gives CDR1 MNHEY, CDR2 SVGAGI. This CDR3 spans 16 amino acids. Trimming cost V 0 bases and J 3 bases, with 12 bases left between them. The CDR3 loop reads CASSYSLAGVYNEQFF. The CDR3 DNA reads TGTGCCAGCAGTTACTCTCTCGCAGGGGTCTACAATGAGCAGTTCTTC.

A few counts support this clonotype. V is TRBV24-1 and J is TRBJ2-1, with TRBD1 matching 8 bases. CDR3 size: 16 residues. Unmatched junction bases numbered 5, after V lost 2 bases and J lost 3 bases. Germline V gene lookup returns CDR1 KGHDR and CDR2 SFDVKD. This chain's CDR3 is CATSDSRTGFYNEQFF. The CDR3 DNA sequence: TGTGCCACCAGTGATTCGAGGACAGGGTTCTACAATGAGCAGTTCTTC.

This clonotype was detected only a few times. The chain joins TRBV20-1 to TRBJ2-7; 11 positions match TRBD2. CDR1 is DFQATT and CDR2 is SNEGSKA in the germline V gene (reference sequence). After removal of 7 bases from V and 6 bases from J, the junction contained 8 bases not matched to a gene. This CDR3 is built from 13 residues. The CDR3 region has the DNA TGCAGTGTTTTTAGCGGGAGGGCCGCCGAGCAGTACTTC. Amino acid sequence: CSVFSGRAAEQYF.

There are a few counts of this clonotype. The rearrangement links TRBV29-1 to TRBJ2-2; 9 bases align to TRBD1. The germline CDR1 and CDR2 sequences are SQVTM and ANQGSEA. V lost 7 bases and J lost 4; bases outside the gene matches: 4. This CDR3 region has 13 residues. CDR3 amino acids: CSGGQGSTGELFF. CDR3 bases: TGCAGCGGAGGACAGGGGAGCACCGGGGAGCTGTTTTTT.

The chain is built from TRBV5-1 and TRBJ2-3; D uncertain. CDR3 length: 13 amino acids. Germline V gives CDR1 SGHRS, CDR2 YFSETQ. The V end was cut by 0 bases, the J end by 4 bases, with 6 bases between. CDR3 loop: CASSLDGADTQYF. The CDR3 DNA reads TGCGCCAGCAGCTTGGATGGTGCAGATACGCAGTATTTT.

This chain uses TRBV11-2 with TRBJ2-7; unclear D gene. V was trimmed by 5 bases and J by 3 bases, leaving 14 bases between them. This CDR3 is 14 amino acids long. CDR1 is SGHAT and CDR2 is FQNNGV in the germline V gene. In DNA, the CDR3 is TGTGCCAGCAGCGCCCTAACAGAGAACTACGAGCAGTACTTC. This codes for CASSALTENYEQYF. Drawing the rest from reference TRBV11-2 and TRBJ2-7, the complete variable domain is EAGVAQSPRYKIIEKRQSVAFWCNPISGHATLYWYQQILGQGPKLLIQFQNNGVVDDSQLPKDRFSAERLKGVDSTLKIQPAKLEDSAVYLCASSALTENYEQYFGPGTRLTVT.

This clonotype was observed a few times. The CDR3 region has the DNA TGCAGTGCTAGCAGACCAAATTCACCCCTCCACTTT. Translating it yields CSASRPNSPLHF. The V gene is TRBV20-1, the J gene TRBJ1-6; D not certain. CDR1 is DFQATT, CDR2 SNEGSKA, per germline (reference sequence). This CDR3 has 12 amino acids. The germline V and J ends were trimmed by 3 bases and 7 bases, with 7 bases remaining between them.

The V and J genes are TRBV7-6 and TRBJ2-5; 10 bases are a match to TRBD1. The CDR3 consists of 17 residues. Germline V gives CDR1 SGHVS, CDR2 FNYEAQ. The J segment lost 4 bases and the V segment lost 5 bases, leaving 13 bases of the junction unmatched. The CDR3 spells CASSLQAGQGGTETQYF. The CDR3 DNA follows: TGTGCCAGCAGCCTCCAAGCCGGACAGGGGGGAACAGAGACCCAGTACTTC.

The CDR3 DNA follows: TGTGCCAGCAGCCACGCCAGGGGATACGAGCAGTACTTC. Translating gives CASSHARGYEQYF. The chain combines TRBV3-1 with TRBJ2-7; D is perhaps TRBD1 (6 bases). The CDR3 sequence is 13 residues long. V was trimmed by 3 bases and J by 4 bases, leaving 10 bases between them. CDR1 and CDR2 (germline): LGHDT, YNNKEL (reference sequence).

V usage is TRBV3-1 and J usage is TRBJ2-2; the D gene is possibly TRBD2 (6 bases). The CDR3 has 14 residues. Germline V CDR1 and CDR2: LGHDT, YNNKEL (reference sequence). V was cut by 3 bases and J by 5 bases, with 10 bases left in between. CDR3 loop: CASSQIRGTGELFF. The CDR3 DNA sequence: TGTGCCAGCAGCCAGATACGGGGGACCGGGGAGCTGTTTTTT.

The V call is TRBV5-4, the J call TRBJ2-3; unclear D gene. V lost 1 base and J 0 bases, leaving 15 bases between the germline ends. The length of the CDR3 is 17 residues. The germline CDR1 and CDR2 sequences are SGHNT and YYREEE (reference sequence). CDR3 residues: CASSLSYVEPSTDTQYF. The CDR3 DNA sequence: TGTGCCAGCAGCTTGTCTTACGTGGAACCCAGCACAGATACGCAGTATTTT.

Here the CDR3 DNA reads TGTGCCAGCAGCGGGGGACAGGGCGCCAAAAACATTCAGTACTTC. This codes for CASSGGQGAKNIQYF. V and J are TRBV5-6 and TRBJ2-4; 9 bases agree with TRBD1. In germline, CDR1 is SGHDT, CDR2 YYEEEE. This CDR3 spans 15 amino acids. The junction had 3 bases not matched to a gene; V was cut back by 4 bases and J by 1 base.

The V call is TRBV7-2, the J call TRBJ2-1; weak D call: TRBD1 (5 bases). The CDR3 has 13 residues. V was trimmed by 5 bases and J by 4 bases, leaving 9 bases between them. Germline V gives CDR1 SGHTA, CDR2 FQGNSA. CDR3 protein: CASSARQYNEQFF. CDR3 DNA sequence: TGTGCCAGCAGCGCACGACAGTACAATGAGCAGTTCTTC.

This clonotype has a count of ten or more. The chain combines TRBV7-9 with TRBJ1-1; the match to TRBD1 covers 11 bases. The CDR3 consists of 15 residues. Germline CDR1 is SEHNR and CDR2 is FQNEAQ (reference sequence). The ends lost 2 bases at V and 5 bases at J; junction bases unmatched: 4. The CDR3 loop reads CASSLLGTGGTEAFF. DNA of the CDR3: TGTGCCAGCAGCTTACTTGGGACAGGGGGAACTGAAGCTTTCTTT.

V gene TRBV15 combines with J gene TRBJ2-5, with 13 bases fitting TRBD2. CDR3 length: 18 amino acids. In germline, CDR1 is LNHNV, CDR2 YYDKDF (reference sequence). V shed 1 base and J 1 base; nucleotides not matched to a gene: 6. The CDR3 region has the DNA TGTGCCACCAGCAGAGCCCGACGGACTAGCGGGGGCCAAGAGACCCAGTACTTC. It is translated as CATSRARRTSGGQETQYF.

The chain carries TRBV16 and TRBJ1-6, with D perhaps matching TRBD1 (6 bases). Between the trimmed V and J ends, which lost 2 bases and 7 bases, there was a span of 15 bases. The CDR3 covers 16 residues. The germline gives CDR1 KGHSY, CDR2 FQNENV. CDR3 residues: CASSQLAGARNSPLHF. CDR3 DNA sequence: TGTGCCAGCAGCCAACTGGCAGGGGCGAGAAATTCACCCCTCCACTTT. The full variable domain, in which reference TRBV16 and TRBJ1-6 provide the parts outside the CDR3, is GEEVAQTPKHLVRGEGQKAKLYCAPIKGHSYVFWYQQVLKNEFKFLISFQNENVFDETGMPKERFSAKCLPNSPCSLEIQATKLEDSAVYFCASSQLAGARNSPLHFGNGTRLTVT.

This clonotype was seen a few times. This chain connects TRBV7-7 to TRBJ2-2; 10 bases match TRBD2. With V trimmed by 2 bases and J by 4 bases, 4 bases remained unmatched. The CDR3 length is 16 residues. CDR1 is SSHAT, CDR2 FNYEAQ, per germline (reference sequence). The CDR3 here is CASSLRWTSGTGELFF. CDR3 sequence (DNA): TGTGCCAGCAGCTTACGCTGGACTAGCGGCACCGGGGAGCTGTTTTTT.

In this sample, this clonotype turned up a few times. This CDR3 reads CASSLVFGLDTQYF. The CDR3, as DNA: TGCGCCAGCAGCTTGGTTTTCGGTTTAGATACGCAGTATTTT. The J gene is TRBJ2-3, the V gene TRBV5-1; D not resolved. V was cut by 0 bases and J by 5 bases, with 10 bases left in between. This CDR3 has 14 amino acids. Germline CDR1 is SGHRS and CDR2 is YFSETQ.

This chain joins TRBV4-3 and TRBJ1-5; perhaps TRBD1 as D (5 bases). The germline gives CDR1 LGHNA, CDR2 YSLEER. Trimming took 0 bases from V and 3 from J, leaving 9 bases between them. CDR3 length: 15 amino acids. CDR3 DNA sequence: TGCGCCAGCAGCCAAGACGGGGGGAACAATCAGCCCCAGCATTTT. Translating it yields CASSQDGGNNQPQHF.

As concerns this clonotype: The conserved phenylalanine or tryptophan is not found at the CDR3 terminus, so this likely reflects a read error. Because the CDR3's place on the DNA is in doubt, the DNA is left out and the CDR3 is given as listed by TCRdb. CDR3 loop: CASSLPLGL. The gene calls are TRBV7-8 and TRBJ2-5; the table's D gene call, TRBD2, was not cross checked with the DNA. Germline V CDR1 and CDR2: SGHVS, FQNEAQ. The CDR3 totals 9 residues, both ends included.

The chain couples TRBV11-2 to TRBJ2-1; 9 bases agree with TRBD2. Germline V gene lookup returns CDR1 SGHAT and CDR2 FQNNGV. This CDR3 contains 14 residues. V lost 5 bases and J lost 5; bases outside the gene matches: 4. As DNA, the CDR3 is TGTGCCAGCAGCCGGACTAGCGCAGACAATGAGCAGTTCTTC. Protein product: CASSRTSADNEQFF.